This passage covers 8 T cell receptor beta chains from one sample sequenced in a study of T-cell memory formation after mild COVID-19. TCRdb reanalysed the 5' RACE reads using MiXCR and keeps one entry per CDR3 protein. The sample carries about half a million distinct CDR3 sequences, roughly 20% recorded once. Sample: PBMCs or a T cell subset sorted from them (not recorded which). Source of these receptors: an adult woman who had mild COVID-19 (a few samples of this study predate the infection). Cell type and time point are not known.

In its sample, this clonotype was seen a few times. The V gene is TRBV29-1, the J gene TRBJ2-5; the D is unclear. Trimming cost V 0 bases and J 1 base, with 12 bases left between them. The CDR3 length is 15 residues. Germline CDR1 and CDR2: SQVTM and ANQGSEA. The CDR3, as DNA: TGCAGCGTTGAAGATGCGGCTACAGTCCAAGAGACCCAGTACTTC. Protein sequence: CSVEDAATVQETQYF. The entire variable domain, with the rest obtained from reference TRBV29-1 and TRBJ2-5, is as follows: SAVISQKPSRDICQRGTSLTIQCQVDSQVTMMFWYRQQPGQSLTLIATANQGSEATYESGFVIDKFPISRPNLTFSTLTVSNMSPEDSSIYLCSVEDAATVQETQYFGPGTRLLVL.

The chain uses TRBV4-1 and TRBJ2-2, with 14 positions matching TRBD2. Per germline, CDR1 MGHRA and CDR2 YSYEKL. Trimming took 7 bases from V and 6 from J; bases not matched to a gene: 7. This CDR3 is built from 16 residues. CDR3 sequence: CASTGLAGARAGELFF. The CDR3 DNA is TGCGCCAGCACGGGACTAGCGGGGGCCAGAGCCGGGGAGCTGTTTTTT.

This clonotype came up a few times. The gene calls are TRBV7-6 and TRBJ1-6, with D possibly matching TRBD1 (6 bases). CDR3 length equals 15 residues. The V end was cut by 2 bases, the J end by 5 bases, with 10 bases between. Germline lookup yields CDR1 SGHVS and CDR2 FNYEAQ. CDR3 region: CASSLRTANNSPLHF. CDR3 bases: TGTGCCAGCAGCTTACGGACAGCTAATAATTCACCCCTCCACTTT.

The V call is TRBV3-1, the J call TRBJ2-3, with D unclear. The CDR3 is made up of 17 amino acids. Trimming left V 1 base short and J 2 bases short, with 16 bases between. Germline loops: CDR1 LGHDT, CDR2 YNNKEL (reference sequence). The CDR3: CASSQVPPPEPTDTQYF. The CDR3 DNA reads as TGTGCCAGCAGCCAAGTCCCGCCGCCGGAACCCACAGATACGCAGTATTTT.

This clonotype came up many times. The chain recombines TRBV12-3 or TRBV12-4 with TRBJ1-5, with 7 bases lining up with TRBD1. This CDR3 spans 14 amino acids. V gave up 5 bases and J gave up 2 bases; unmatched junction bases: 3. CDR3 coding DNA: TGTGCCAGCAGTCTGCAGGGGGGCAATCAGCCCCAGCATTTT. This codes for CASSLQGGNQPQHF.

This clonotype has ten or more counts. The gene calls are TRBV7-9 and TRBJ2-3, with 10 bases aligning to TRBD2. Trimming took 3 bases from V and 0 from J; bases not matched to a gene: 0. Germline V CDR1 and CDR2: SEHNR, FQNEAQ (reference sequence). The CDR3 contains 15 residues. The CDR3 region has the DNA TGTGCCAGCAGCTTGACTAGCGGGAGCACAGATACGCAGTATTTT. This encodes CASSLTSGSTDTQYF.

The chain combines TRBV11-2 with TRBJ2-3; the D is unclear. The CDR3 has 15 residues. The V gene lost 1 base and the J gene lost 2 bases, with 10 bases spanning the gap. The V gene's germline CDR1 is SGHAT and CDR2 FQNNGV. CDR3: CASSLGWGTTDTQYF. The CDR3, as DNA: TGTGCCAGCAGCTTAGGCTGGGGAACCACAGATACGCAGTATTTT.

This clonotype was observed a few times. This chain links TRBV28 with TRBJ2-3; D may match TRBD1 or TRBD2 (5 bases each). The CDR3 loop spans 16 amino acids. V lost 8 bases and J lost 1, with 19 bases in between. Looked up from germline, CDR1 is MDHEN and CDR2 is SYDVKM. The CDR3 protein is CASSTRTRGRTDTQYF. CDR3 DNA sequence: TGTGCCAGCTCGACCCGTACAAGGGGACGCACAGATACGCAGTATTTT.